The 28 T cell receptor beta chains in this list originate from one sample, sequenced in a study of cytomegalovirus exposure and HLA in healthy donors. This table comes from immunoSEQ multiplex PCR, and its TCRdb copy is limited to in-frame clones, with some not included. The sample carries under 250,000 clones, under 95% recorded once. The sequenced sample consisted of PBMCs. The receptors originated from a woman aged 18-29 years in good health and CMV-seronegative.

This clone appeared once. This chain connects TRBV27 to TRBJ2-1; 8 positions agree with TRBD1. J gave up 9 bases and V 6 bases, and 10 bases lay outside the gene matches. The V gene's germline CDR1 is MNHEY and CDR2 SMNVEV (reference sequence). The CDR3 is 14 residues long. This chain's CDR3 is CASSFQGAVGEQFF. CDR3 coding DNA: TGTGCCAGCAGCTTTCAGGGGGCTGTCGGTGAGCAGTTCTTC.

This sequence joins TRBV5-1 and TRBJ2-7; TRBD1 matches at 7 bases. The CDR3 sequence is 16 residues long. Germline CDR1 SGHRS, CDR2 YFSETQ. J was trimmed by 7 bases and V by 2 bases; bases with no gene match: 15. Here the CDR3 reads CASSFNLYVQGDEQYF. DNA for the CDR3: TGCGCCAGCAGCTTTAACCTCTACGTCCAGGGGGATGAGCAGTACTTC.

The gene calls are TRBV19 and TRBJ1-2; D call uncertain. The V end was cut by 3 bases, the J end by 3 bases, with 14 bases between. The CDR3 contains 15 residues. Germline CDR1 is LNHDA and CDR2 is SQIVND (reference sequence). This CDR3 is CASSIPLAGYYGYTF. The CDR3 DNA reads TGTGCCAGTAGTATTCCCCTGGCAGGCTACTATGGCTACACCTTC.

This sequence joins TRBV6-5 and TRBJ2-7, with D maybe TRBD2 (7 bases). CDR3 length: 14 residues. CDR1 and CDR2 (germline): MNHEY, SVGAGI. Deletions cut 6 bases from V and 8 bases from J, with 20 bases between. CDR3 loop: CASSPGGAEEKQYF. For the CDR3, the DNA is TGTGCCAGCAGCCCTGGGGGGGCTGAGGAAAAGCAGTACTTC.

The table lists this clone with many counts. The same CDR3 arises from other DNA sequences in this sample as well. The V gene is TRBV19, the J gene TRBJ1-5, with 8 bases fitting TRBD1. Per the germline V gene, CDR1 is LNHDA and CDR2 is SQIVND (reference sequence). Trimming at V came to 7 bases and at J to 5 bases, leaving 7 bases not matched to a gene. The CDR3 totals 14 residues. The CDR3 spells CASTGQGRDQPQHF. The CDR3 bases are TGTGCCAGTACCGGACAGGGTAGGGATCAGCCCCAGCATTTT.

This rearrangement joins TRBV29-1 to TRBJ1-4, with 9 bases identical to TRBD1. This CDR3 spans 13 amino acids. Germline values: CDR1 SQVTM, CDR2 ANQGSEA. V shed 7 bases and J 7 bases; nucleotides not matched to a gene: 7. This chain's CDR3 is CSARTGAVEKLFF. CDR3 sequence (DNA): TGCAGCGCTAGGACAGGGGCGGTTGAAAAACTGTTTTTT. The complete variable domain, with remaining parts taken from reference TRBV29-1 and TRBJ1-4, reads SAVISQKPSRDICQRGTSLTIQCQVDSQVTMMFWYRQQPGQSLTLIATANQGSEATYESGFVIDKFPISRPNLTFSTLTVSNMSPEDSSIYLCSARTGAVEKLFFGSGTQLSVL.

The chain employs TRBV28 and TRBJ1-1; tentative D call: TRBD1 (5 bases). Trimming took off 8 bases at V and 3 bases at J, with 13 bases between the two ends. The CDR3 contains 13 residues. Looked up from germline, CDR1 is MDHEN and CDR2 is SYDVKM. DNA of the CDR3: TGTGCCAGCGAAAGGTACAGGTACACTGAAGCTTTCTTT. It is translated as CASERYRYTEAFF.

CDR3 nucleotide sequence: TGCGCCAGCAGCGTGGGACTGCGCAATGAGCAGTTCTTC. It yields the protein CASSVGLRNEQFF. The chain employs TRBV5-1 and TRBJ2-1, with D perhaps TRBD2 (6 bases). The CDR3 loop spans 13 amino acids. Germline V lookup: CDR1 SGHRS, CDR2 YFSETQ. V was trimmed by 4 bases and J by 6 bases, leaving 11 bases between them.

V gene TRBV5-1 combines with J gene TRBJ2-1; a possible D gene is TRBD2 (5 bases). The CDR3 is made up of 18 amino acids. Germline CDR1 and CDR2: SGHRS and YFSETQ. The V end lost 0 bases, the J end lost 5 bases, and 21 bases lay between the germline ends. The CDR3, as DNA: TGCGCCAGCAGCTTGGGTAGGACTCTGTTCTCCCTTGACAATGAGCAGTTCTTC. This encodes CASSLGRTLFSLDNEQFF.

The chain links TRBV29-1 to TRBJ2-1, with 8 bases that match TRBD2. V was clipped by 3 bases and J by 9 bases; unmatched bases: 7. The CDR3 consists of 13 residues. The V gene's germline CDR1 is SQVTM and CDR2 ANQGSEA. The CDR3 reads CSVEWLAGGEQFF. CDR3 nucleotide sequence: TGCAGCGTTGAGTGGCTAGCGGGTGGTGAGCAGTTCTTC.

The chain is built from TRBV15 and TRBJ2-7; tentatively, D is TRBD2 (5 bases). The CDR3 loop spans 16 amino acids. Germline-derived CDR1 and CDR2 are LNHNV and YYDKDF (reference sequence). V lost 1 base to trimming and J lost 0 bases, with 13 bases between them. CDR3 region: CATSRVSAGDSYEQYF. As DNA, the CDR3 is TGTGCCACCAGCAGAGTTTCGGCGGGTGACTCCTACGAGCAGTACTTC.

This clone was recorded only once. The V and J genes are TRBV2 and TRBJ2-7; D is possibly TRBD2 (6 bases). The V end lost 1 base, the J end lost 1 base, and 11 bases lay between the germline ends. CDR1 is SNHLY and CDR2 is FYNNEI in the germline V gene. This CDR3 has 15 amino acids. This CDR3 reads CASSEVAVGSYEQYF. CDR3 in DNA: TGTGCCAGCAGTGAAGTAGCGGTAGGTTCCTACGAGCAGTACTTC.

This chain links TRBV28 with TRBJ2-3, with TRBD2 matching over 9 bases. CDR1 is MDHEN, CDR2 SYDVKM, per germline. This CDR3 is 16 amino acids long. Germline trimming cut 1 base from V and 2 bases from J; bases unmatched to any gene: 4. Here the CDR3 DNA reads TGTGCCAGCAGTTTATCTAGCGGGACCACCACAGATACGCAGTATTTT. Translation: CASSLSSGTTTDTQYF.

CDR3 coding DNA: TGTGCCAGCACCCAAAACGGTAGGGGGTTGCTGTTTTTT. This encodes CASTQNGRGLLFF. The rearrangement links TRBV2 to TRBJ1-4, with a weak D call TRBD1 (6 bases). Germline lookup yields CDR1 SNHLY and CDR2 FYNNEI. The CDR3 length is 13 residues. Trimming took 7 bases from V and 14 from J, leaving 20 bases between them.

Written as DNA, the CDR3 is TGTGCCAGCAGCCCCGGGACTAGGGACGAGCAGTACTTC. It encodes CASSPGTRDEQYF. The genes are TRBV5-4 and TRBJ2-7; 8 bases are a match to TRBD2. Germline CDR1 and CDR2: SGHNT and YYREEE (reference sequence). Trimming at V came to 4 bases and at J to 5 bases, leaving 5 bases not matched to a gene. The CDR3 runs 13 residues.

The chain links TRBV7-2 to TRBJ2-1, with TRBD2 identical over 7 bases. Germline V gene sequence: CDR1 SGHTA, CDR2 FQGNSA. Unmatched junction bases numbered 6, after V lost 1 base and J lost 0 bases. CDR3 length: 17 residues. For the CDR3, the DNA is TGTGCCAGCAGCTTAGTAGCGGGCGGGACCTCCTACAATGAGCAGTTCTTC. This sequence encodes CASSLVAGGTSYNEQFF.

J is TRBJ1-6 and V is TRBV28; D is possibly TRBD1 (6 bases). The CDR3 contains 12 residues. The germline V gene encodes CDR1 MDHEN and CDR2 SYDVKM. Trimming left V 4 bases short and J 14 bases short, with 12 bases between. CDR3 residues: CASSSTGLALHF. CDR3 DNA sequence: TGTGCCAGCAGTTCCACAGGGTTAGCCCTCCACTTT.

V and J are TRBV5-4 and TRBJ2-5; 8 nucleotides align to TRBD1. Germline assignment: CDR1 SGHNT and CDR2 YYREEE (reference sequence). CDR3 length equals 13 residues. Losses at the gene ends were 4 bases for V and 10 bases for J; bases not matched to a gene: 9. The CDR3 DNA is TGTGCCAGCAGCCTGGGACAGGAGGTCGACCAGTACTTC. This codes for CASSLGQEVDQYF.

The rearrangement joins TRBV2 to TRBJ1-6; TRBD1 matches at 10 bases. The germline V gene has CDR1 SNHLY and CDR2 FYNNEI. This CDR3 spans 14 amino acids. Unmatched junction bases numbered 3, after V lost 6 bases and J lost 7 bases. CDR3 coding DNA: TGTGCCAGCAGGGAGGGACAGGGGAATTCACCCCTCCACTTT. It codes for CASREGQGNSPLHF.

The CDR3 nucleotides read TGTGCTGTCGGGACAGGGAATATCTTAAGCTACACCTTC. This encodes CAVGTGNILSYTF. This chain joins TRBV6-1 and TRBJ1-2, with 9 bases that match TRBD1. The germline gives CDR1 MNHNS, CDR2 SASEGT. The CDR3 totals 13 residues.

V and J are TRBV30 and TRBJ1-1; 7 nucleotides match TRBD1. J lost 4 bases, V lost 2 bases, and 7 bases had no gene match. The CDR3 is 14 amino acids. Germline CDR1 GTSNPN, CDR2 SVGIG (reference sequence). The CDR3: CAWSPRQGGTEAFF. Written as DNA, the CDR3 is TGTGCCTGGAGTCCGAGACAGGGAGGCACTGAAGCTTTCTTT.

This sequence joins TRBV2 and TRBJ1-2; 10 bases match TRBD1. CDR3 length: 14 residues. The junction had 6 bases not matched to a gene; V was cut back by 7 bases and J by 4 bases. Germline V lookup: CDR1 SNHLY, CDR2 FYNNEI. The CDR3 reads CASTPGQGSYGYTF. CDR3 coding DNA: TGTGCCAGCACCCCGGGACAGGGGTCCTATGGCTACACCTTC.

V usage is TRBV27 and J usage is TRBJ1-2; D is uncertain. Trimming took off 7 bases at V and 5 bases at J, with 20 bases between the two ends. Germline values: CDR1 MNHEY, CDR2 SMNVEV (reference sequence). The CDR3 is made up of 15 amino acids. The CDR3 sequence is CASTQSRLAGYGYTF. The CDR3 DNA reads as TGTGCCAGCACCCAGAGTCGGCTCGCCGGGTATGGCTACACCTTC.

V gene TRBV7-9 combines with J gene TRBJ1-4; 9 bases are shared with TRBD1. V was pared by 4 bases and J by 8 bases, with 20 bases of the junction left unmatched. Germline loops: CDR1 SEHNR, CDR2 FQNEAQ (reference sequence). CDR3 length equals 19 residues. The CDR3, as DNA: TGTGCCAGCAGCTCCCAATACGGACAGGGGAGGCCGGCCGAAGAAAAACTGTTTTTT. Translating gives CASSSQYGQGRPAEEKLFF. Full variable domain (remainder filled in from reference TRBV7-9 and TRBJ1-4): DTGVSQNPRHKITKRGQNVTFRCDPISEHNRLYWYRQTLGQGPEFLTYFQNEAQLEKSRLLSDRFSAERPKGSFSTLEIQRTEQGDSAMYLCASSSQYGQGRPAEEKLFFGSGTQLSVL.

The gene calls are TRBV10-3 and TRBJ2-7; 8 bases are shared with TRBD1. The CDR3 loop spans 13 amino acids. Germline V gene lookup returns CDR1 ENHRY and CDR2 SYGVKD. J lost 3 bases, V lost 10 bases, and 8 bases had no gene match. In DNA, the CDR3 is TGTGCCACCGGTAGTACAGGGGGCTACGAGCAGTACTTC. This codes for CATGSTGGYEQYF.

The V call is TRBV6-5, the J call TRBJ1-5; 9 bases line up with TRBD1. Germline V lookup: CDR1 MNHEY, CDR2 SVGAGI. CDR3 size: 14 residues. The V gene end was trimmed by 6 bases and the J gene end by 4 bases; junction bases not matched to a gene: 4. In DNA, the CDR3 is TGTGCCAGCAGAGGACAGGGGATAAATCAGCCCCAGCATTTT. Translation gives CASRGQGINQPQHF.

V usage is TRBV27 and J usage is TRBJ2-1; TRBD2 agrees at 10 bases. Trimming took 3 bases from V and 2 from J; bases not matched to a gene: 10. Germline CDR1 MNHEY, CDR2 SMNVEV (reference sequence). The CDR3 has 18 amino acids. This CDR3 reads CASSLESSGSSTYNEQFF. The CDR3, as DNA: TGTGCCAGCAGTTTGGAGTCTAGCGGGAGTTCCACCTACAATGAGCAGTTCTTC.

This chain joins TRBV5-6 and TRBJ2-7; weak D call: TRBD1 (6 bases). This CDR3 spans 14 amino acids. Germline V gene data show CDR1 as SGHDT and CDR2 as YYEEEE. V was trimmed by 4 bases and J by 1 base, leaving 12 bases between them. As DNA, the CDR3 is TGTGCCAGCAGCGAAACAGGGTTATCCTACGAGCAGTACTTC. Translation gives CASSETGLSYEQYF.